A single sample is the source of the 28 T cell receptor beta chains below, sequenced in a study of blood T cell repertoires in COVID-19. Here immunoSEQ multiplex PCR was the method, and the copy in TCRdb shows in-frame clones only, minus some. The sample includes around 180,000 clones, 70% to 90% seen only once; the top ten take approximately 18%. The sequenced sample was peripheral blood. All receptors derive from a person aged 70 to 85 with COVID-19, enrolled during active disease.

V and J are TRBV9 and TRBJ1-2; tentative D call: TRBD1 (6 bases). Trimming cost V 3 bases and J 3 bases, with 9 bases left between them. The CDR3 totals 13 residues. The V gene's germline CDR1 is SGDLS and CDR2 YYNGEE. The DNA for the CDR3 is TGTGCCAGCAGCGCAGGGGTTGACTATGGCTACACCTTC. Its protein product is CASSAGVDYGYTF.

J is TRBJ2-1 and V is TRBV4-3; D perhaps matches TRBD1 (5 bases). Germline assignment: CDR1 LGHNA and CDR2 YSLEER. This CDR3 spans 12 amino acids. The V and J ends lost 5 bases and 12 bases respectively, with 14 bases between them. The chain's CDR3 is CASSREWGGQFF. CDR3 DNA sequence: TGCGCCAGCAGCAGAGAGTGGGGCGGGCAGTTCTTC.

The chain uses TRBV19 and TRBJ1-3; D gene ambiguous. There are 16 residues in the CDR3. Trimming left V 5 bases short and J 1 base short, with 15 bases between. Germline V gene sequence: CDR1 LNHDA, CDR2 SQIVND (reference sequence). The CDR3 loop reads CASSPLEGGSGNTIYF. The DNA of the CDR3 is TGTGCCAGTAGTCCATTGGAGGGAGGATCTGGAAACACCATATATTTT.

The rearrangement uses TRBV28 and TRBJ1-4, with D unclear. This CDR3 spans 15 amino acids. V was cut by 4 bases and J by 8 bases, with 17 bases left in between. Looked up from germline, CDR1 is MDHEN and CDR2 is SYDVKM. The CDR3 DNA is TGTGCCAGCAGTTCCCGGTCGGGAGTTGGGGAAAAACTGTTTTTT. Protein sequence: CASSSRSGVGEKLFF.

This sequence joins TRBV2 and TRBJ2-5, with 12 bases aligning to TRBD2. Per germline, CDR1 SNHLY and CDR2 FYNNEI. With V trimmed by 7 bases and J by 2 bases, 5 bases remained unmatched. This CDR3 has 15 amino acids. This chain's CDR3 is CASNSLAGGQETQYF. The CDR3 bases are TGTGCCAGCAACTCGCTAGCGGGGGGGCAAGAGACCCAGTACTTC.

This chain joins TRBV5-4 and TRBJ1-2, with D tentatively TRBD1 (5 bases). Between the trimmed V and J ends, which lost 4 bases and 7 bases, there was a span of 11 bases. The germline gives CDR1 SGHNT, CDR2 YYREEE (reference sequence). The CDR3 runs 12 residues. CDR3 sequence (DNA): TGTGCCAGCAGCGGTCAGGGAGGTGGCTACACCTTC. Protein product: CASSGQGGGYTF.

This CDR3 reads CATGPGQGRTRWLFF. The CDR3 DNA reads TGTGCCACCGGACCGGGACAGGGTCGCACAAGATGGCTGTTTTTT. The V and J genes are TRBV15 and TRBJ1-4, with 9 bases that match TRBD1. V trimming: 8 bases; J trimming: 14 bases; junction bases outside the gene matches: 18. The germline gives CDR1 LNHNV, CDR2 YYDKDF (reference sequence). The CDR3 consists of 15 residues.

The chain links TRBV5-4 to TRBJ2-7; the D gene is possibly TRBD1 (6 bases). The CDR3 covers 13 residues. CDR1 SGHNT and CDR2 YYREEE come from the germline V gene (reference sequence). V was trimmed by 4 bases and J by 1 base, leaving 9 bases between them. DNA for the CDR3: TGTGCCAGCAGCATGGACAGTTCCTACGAGCAGTACTTC. Its translation: CASSMDSSYEQYF.

CDR3 region: CASSLDGTVAYNEQFF. CDR3 nucleotide sequence: TGCGCCAGCAGCTTGGACGGGACAGTAGCCTACAATGAGCAGTTCTTC. The rearrangement links TRBV5-1 to TRBJ2-1, with 7 bases lining up with TRBD1. There are 16 residues in the CDR3. Germline CDR1 SGHRS, CDR2 YFSETQ. V shed 0 bases, J shed 2 bases, and the junction held 5 bases outside the gene matches.

V is TRBV28 and J is TRBJ2-3, with D perhaps matching TRBD1 (6 bases). The CDR3 is 19 amino acids. Germline V CDR1 and CDR2: MDHEN, SYDVKM. The V and J ends lost 4 bases and 3 bases respectively, with 26 bases between them. As DNA, the CDR3 is TGTGCCAGCAGTTCTGACCTTACCGACCCGGGACACCGAACAGATACGCAGTATTTT. Encoded protein: CASSSDLTDPGHRTDTQYF.

V usage is TRBV25-1 and J usage is TRBJ1-2, with 7 bases identical to TRBD1. Trimming cost V 2 bases and J 7 bases; bases outside gene matches: 7. Germline assignment: CDR1 MGHDK and CDR2 SYGVNS. This CDR3 region has 14 residues. CDR3 coding DNA: TGTGCCAGCAGTGAAGACAGGGTGGCGCGTGGCTACACCTTC. It is translated as CASSEDRVARGYTF.

This clone appeared a few times. The chain recombines TRBV19 with TRBJ2-2, with TRBD2 identical over 10 bases. V was clipped by 5 bases and J by 7 bases; unmatched bases: 7. The CDR3 runs to 15 residues. Germline V gene data show CDR1 as LNHDA and CDR2 as SQIVND (reference sequence). CDR3 amino acids: CASSLASGRGGELFF. CDR3 sequence (DNA): TGTGCCAGTAGTTTGGCTAGCGGGAGAGGCGGGGAGCTGTTTTTT.

The V gene is TRBV29-1, the J gene TRBJ2-3; 12 nucleotides align to TRBD2. V dropped 6 bases and J dropped 8; count of bases not matched to a gene: 12. This CDR3 contains 15 residues. Germline lookup yields CDR1 SQVTM and CDR2 ANQGSEA. In DNA, the CDR3 is TGCAGCGTAACCACCCCGGGACTAGCGGGCGGTACGCAGTATTTT. This codes for CSVTTPGLAGGTQYF.

The CDR3 DNA is TGTGCCAGCAGAGCTGCGGGTGCGGGGGGCCGGCAGCCCCAGCATTTT. As protein: CASRAAGAGGRQPQHF. V gene TRBV28 combines with J gene TRBJ1-5; tentatively, D is TRBD1 (6 bases). Germline assignment: CDR1 MDHEN and CDR2 SYDVKM. The CDR3 has 16 residues. Between the trimmed V and J ends, which lost 6 bases and 7 bases, there was a span of 22 bases.

V is TRBV7-2 and J is TRBJ2-5; TRBD2 is a possible D gene (5 bases). V lost 0 bases and J 3 bases, leaving 11 bases between the germline ends. Germline CDR1 is SGHTA and CDR2 is FQGNSA. This CDR3 comprises 15 residues. CDR3 nucleotide sequence: TGTGCCAGCAGCTTAGCGGTTGCCGGGGAAGAGACCCAGTACTTC. Protein product: CASSLAVAGEETQYF.

V gene TRBV5-4 combines with J gene TRBJ2-1; 7 nucleotides align to TRBD1. V lost 4 bases, J lost 2 bases, and 6 bases stayed unmatched. Germline V gene lookup returns CDR1 SGHNT and CDR2 YYREEE (reference sequence). The CDR3 is made up of 15 amino acids. The CDR3 sequence: CASSLGQDTYNEQFF. The CDR3 coding sequence is TGTGCCAGCAGCCTCGGACAGGATACCTACAATGAGCAGTTCTTC.

This chain joins TRBV6-6 and TRBJ1-5, with D perhaps TRBD1 (5 bases). Germline V CDR1 and CDR2: MNHNY, SVGAGI (reference sequence). The CDR3 loop spans 13 amino acids. The V end lost 6 bases, the J end lost 4 bases, and 10 bases lay between the germline ends. Here the CDR3 DNA reads TGTGCCAGCAGCCGGACACAGAATCAGCCCCAGCATTTT. Amino acids: CASSRTQNQPQHF.

V is TRBV10-3 and J is TRBJ1-3, with 8 bases matching TRBD1. The junction had 4 bases not matched to a gene; V was cut back by 0 bases and J by 0 bases. The CDR3 is 17 residues long. Germline V CDR1 and CDR2: ENHRY, SYGVKD. In DNA, the CDR3 is TGTGCCATCAGTGAGTCGGGGACAGGCCGCTCTGGAAACACCATATATTTT. Translating gives CAISESGTGRSGNTIYF.

The chain carries TRBV6-6 and TRBJ2-6; no clear D. This CDR3 spans 19 amino acids. From germline, CDR1 is MNHNY and CDR2 SVGAGI (reference sequence). Trimming shortened V by 6 bases and J by 2 bases, and 23 bases separated the two germline ends. This CDR3 is CASRRTRRTNSPGANVLTF. For the CDR3, the DNA is TGTGCCAGCAGGCGAACAAGACGAACAAACAGCCCTGGGGCCAACGTCCTGACTTTC.

V gene TRBV7-9 combines with J gene TRBJ2-5; the match to TRBD1 covers 10 bases. The V gene's germline CDR1 is SEHNR and CDR2 FQNEAQ (reference sequence). The CDR3 is 15 residues long. V was clipped by 3 bases and J by 5 bases; unmatched bases: 6. DNA for the CDR3: TGTGCCAGCAGCTTTAGACAGGGGGCTTGGGAGACCCAGTACTTC. It is translated as CASSFRQGAWETQYF. Based on the CDR3 plus reference TRBV7-9 and TRBJ2-5, the full variable domain is DTGVSQNPRHKITKRGQNVTFRCDPISEHNRLYWYRQTLGQGPEFLTYFQNEAQLEKSRLLSDRFSAERPKGSFSTLEIQRTEQGDSAMYLCASSFRQGAWETQYFGPGTRLLVL.

CDR3 sequence reads: CASSSSGTPSADTQYF. CDR3 coding DNA: TGTGCCAGCAGTAGCAGCGGGACCCCCTCAGCAGATACGCAGTATTTT. The chain joins TRBV27 to TRBJ2-3; 7 nucleotides align to TRBD2. The junction had 12 bases not matched to a gene; V was cut back by 5 bases and J by 4 bases. Germline V lookup: CDR1 MNHEY, CDR2 SMNVEV (reference sequence). The CDR3 is 16 amino acids.

The gene calls are TRBV18 and TRBJ1-3; D might be TRBD1 (5 bases). Germline values: CDR1 KGHSH, CDR2 LQKENI. The CDR3 runs 14 residues. The V end lost 6 bases, the J end lost 8 bases, and 17 bases lay between the germline ends. The CDR3 here is CASSSSGRMDTIYF. CDR3 sequence (DNA): TGTGCCAGCTCGTCTTCAGGGAGGATGGACACCATATATTTT.

The CDR3 sequence is CASSLTLSGDGYTF. The CDR3 DNA is TGTGCCAGCAGCTTGACTCTATCAGGGGACGGCTACACCTTC. V is TRBV5-4 and J is TRBJ1-2; possibly TRBD1 for D (6 bases). CDR1 and CDR2 (germline): SGHNT, YYREEE (reference sequence). CDR3 length equals 14 residues. V was cut by 1 base and J by 8 bases, with 15 bases left in between.

The chain recombines TRBV7-6 with TRBJ1-5, with unresolved D. The length of the CDR3 is 14 residues. Germline V gene sequence: CDR1 SGHVS, CDR2 FNYEAQ. V lost 1 base and J 7 bases, leaving 11 bases between the germline ends. CDR3 loop: CASSLGGSIQPQHF. In nucleotides, the CDR3 is TGTGCCAGCAGCTTAGGAGGCAGTATCCAGCCCCAGCATTTT.

The rearrangement uses TRBV18 and TRBJ1-1, with a tentative D call TRBD1 (5 bases). V was pared by 4 bases and J by 8 bases, with 17 bases between. The CDR3 is 14 amino acids. The germline V gene encodes CDR1 KGHSH and CDR2 LQKENI. CDR3 nucleotide sequence: TGTGCCAGCTCACTGCGAGTCCGGGACTCGGAAGCTTTCTTT. As protein: CASSLRVRDSEAFF. The whole variable domain, remainder taken from reference TRBV18 and TRBJ1-1, is NAGVMQNPRHLVRRRGQEARLRCSPMKGHSHVYWYRQLPEEGLKFMVYLQKENIIDESGMPKERFSAEFPKEGPSILRIQQVVRGDSAAYFCASSLRVRDSEAFFGQGTRLTVV.

The chain combines TRBV2 with TRBJ2-3, with 7 bases matching TRBD2. Germline CDR1 reads SNHLY; CDR2 reads FYNNEI. The length of the CDR3 is 14 residues. J was trimmed by 1 base and V by 8 bases; bases with no gene match: 6. In DNA, the CDR3 is TGTGCCAGCCGGCGGAGCGGGGGCACAGATACGCAGTATTTT. This encodes CASRRSGGTDTQYF.

The J gene is TRBJ2-2, the V gene TRBV7-8; the match to TRBD2 covers 8 bases. V gave up 6 bases and J gave up 7 bases; unmatched junction bases: 7. Looked up from germline, CDR1 is SGHVS and CDR2 is FQNEAQ. The CDR3 has 14 amino acids. The CDR3 sequence is CASRPSGWNGELFF. CDR3 bases: TGTGCCAGCAGACCTAGCGGGTGGAACGGGGAGCTGTTTTTT.

The gene calls are TRBV7-9 and TRBJ1-5; D perhaps matches TRBD1 (6 bases). Germline values: CDR1 SEHNR, CDR2 FQNEAQ (reference sequence). This CDR3 comprises 15 residues. With 5 bases removed from V and 4 bases from J, the gap between germline ends came to 15 bases. CDR3 loop: CASSPEGGVNQPQHF. CDR3 DNA: TGTGCCAGCAGCCCCGAAGGGGGAGTTAATCAGCCCCAGCATTTT.